The clone carrying this TCR beta chain was counted between two and nine times. Its matching antigen is unknown. This entry comes from a study of metastatic and nonmetastatic thyroid tumors. Whole-study context: Comparative analysis of repertoires was undertaken across blood and tumor or nodule tissue obtained from malignant and benign thyroid patients. Regarding the study as a whole: It was reported that TCR beta diversity was significantly higher in malignant thyroid tumors than benign nodules, in blood and tumor.

MiXCR reprocessed the PCR reads for TCRdb. Of over 20,000 clones in the sample, about a sixth are singletons; the top ten hold roughly a tenth. Treatment of any kind had been given to no patient before thyroid surgery. The V gene lost 10 bases and the J gene lost 5 bases, with 32 bases spanning the gap. Germline V lookup: CDR1 MDHEN, CDR2 SYDVKM. This CDR3 spans 18 amino acids. This sequence originates from a female donor with papillary thyroid cancer or a benign thyroid nodule (not recorded which). Some clones in this sample may be carry-over from other donors' samples. The sample was tumor tissue. The chain recombines TRBV28 with TRBJ2-5; D tentatively reads TRBD1 or TRBD2 (5 bases each). The DNA for the CDR3 is TGTGCCAACTCCCCACAGTGGGGGATCAAGGGACGCGGGGAGACCCAGTACTTC. As protein: CANSPQWGIKGRGETQYF.